This TCR beta chain was sequenced for a study of Ad26.COV2.S vaccination and SARS-CoV-2 variants. Of note for this clone: Its antigen is not known.

Whole-study results and caveats: Overall T cell responses may have been underestimated by the analyses of TCR breadth and depth.

Only in-frame clones appear in the TCRdb table, and some are missing; sequencing was by immunoSEQ multiplex PCR. The data show fewer than 800,000 clones, around 90% seen once. Noted treatment: approximately 18 received Ad26.COV2.S at low or high dose, single or two shots; a few received placebo; per-sample allocation not given. All samples were drawn on day 63, counting from the first vaccine or placebo injection. This material consisted of peripheral blood, taken in a trial of Ad26.COV2.S vaccine versus placebo. The receptor was isolated from a person between 18 and 65 years old who received the Ad26.COV2.S COVID-19 vaccine or a placebo.

The DNA for the CDR3 is TGCAGTACCCTAGCTCAAGAGACCCAGTACTTC. It codes for CSTLAQETQYF. This sequence joins TRBV20-1 and TRBJ2-5; perhaps TRBD2 as D (5 bases). This CDR3 has 11 amino acids. CDR1 and CDR2 from the germline V gene are DFQATT and SNEGSKA (reference sequence). Trimming shortened V by 8 bases and J by 2 bases, and 9 bases separated the two germline ends.